Listed here are 13 T cell receptor beta chains from one sample, sequenced in a study of T cells after yellow fever vaccination (dated by TCRdb to the late 2010s). Sample treatment or condition, as interpreted from the label and publication: live attenuated yellow fever vaccine strain. The library was prepared using 5' RACE. Instrument used: Illumina HiSeq 2500. TCRdb's own reprocessing of the public reads used fastp at Q25 and MiXCR and kept productive beta chains. Entries that share a CDR3 protein sequence are merged under the most common genes and DNA. Recorded for this sample are hundreds of thousands of distinct CDR3 sequences; about 12% of them occurred a single time. The ten top clones hold 14% to 15% of the sample. The source was PBMCs, collected on the day of the yellow fever booster vaccination. These receptors came from a man younger than 40 who received the YFV17D yellow fever vaccine.

This clonotype appeared a few times. The chain recombines TRBV20-1 with TRBJ2-1, with D possibly TRBD2 on 6 matching bases. The CDR3 has 16 residues. Deletions cut 5 bases from V and 6 bases from J, with 23 bases between. CDR1 is DFQATT, CDR2 SNEGSKA, per germline (reference sequence). CDR3 nucleotide sequence: TGCAGTGCTGCGGGCCCGGGGGTCGTTTTTTCCAATGAGCAGTTCTTC. It is translated as CSAAGPGVVFSNEQFF.

This clonotype was seen a few times. This chain uses TRBV6-5 with TRBJ2-1, with 10 nucleotides matching TRBD2. The CDR3 spans 15 residues. CDR1 is MNHEY and CDR2 is SVGAGI in the germline V gene. Trimming took 2 bases from V and 7 from J; bases not matched to a gene: 5. The chain's CDR3 is CASSYVSGRWNEQFF. The CDR3 bases are TGTGCCAGCAGTTACGTTAGCGGGAGGTGGAATGAGCAGTTCTTC.

This clonotype was found a few times. The chain uses TRBV24-1 and TRBJ2-1; D remains ambiguous. The CDR3 runs 13 residues. The V gene's germline CDR1 is KGHDR and CDR2 SFDVKD. The V end was cut by 3 bases, the J end by 7 bases, with 9 bases between. Written as DNA, the CDR3 is TGTGCCACCAGTGATGACGACTGGAATGAGCAGTTCTTC. Translated, it gives CATSDDDWNEQFF.

This clonotype was seen more than once but under ten times. The chain is built from TRBV20-1 and TRBJ1-3; D not certain. Trimming left V 5 bases short and J 0 bases short, with 11 bases between. The CDR3 sequence is 14 residues long. Germline CDR1 is DFQATT and CDR2 is SNEGSKA (reference sequence). The CDR3 bases are TGCAGTGCTCCTCATCCTAGCTCTGGAAACACCATATATTTT. Encoded protein: CSAPHPSSGNTIYF.

The V and J genes are TRBV30 and TRBJ2-7; TRBD2 matches at 7 bases. With V trimmed by 0 bases and J by 6 bases, 8 bases remained unmatched. Germline CDR1 and CDR2: GTSNPN and SVGIG (reference sequence). The CDR3 is made up of 14 amino acids. CDR3 protein: CAWSVGSGWSEQYF. The CDR3 DNA follows: TGTGCCTGGAGTGTAGGTAGCGGGTGGTCCGAGCAGTACTTC. Full variable domain (rest looked up from reference TRBV30 and TRBJ2-7): SQTIHQWPATLVQPVGSPLSLECTVEGTSNPNLYWYRQAAGRGLQLLFYSVGIGQISSEVPQNLSASRPQDRQFILSSKKLLLSDSGFYLCAWSVGSGWSEQYFGPGTRLTVT.

In its sample, this clonotype was seen a few times. CDR3 DNA: TGTGCCAGCAGTTTGCTAGCGGGAGTGAGGGGTCCTGGGGAGCTGTTTTTT. Its translation is CASSLLAGVRGPGELFF. The V call is TRBV6-5, the J call TRBJ2-2, with 10 bases that match TRBD2. The J segment lost 8 bases and the V segment lost 4 bases, leaving 13 bases of the junction unmatched. The CDR3 loop spans 17 amino acids. The germline CDR1 and CDR2 sequences are MNHEY and SVGAGI.

V and J are TRBV6-1 and TRBJ2-7; no firm D call. With 6 bases removed from V and 4 bases from J, the gap between germline ends came to 16 bases. Germline CDR1 is MNHNS and CDR2 is SASEGT. This CDR3 comprises 14 residues. The CDR3 protein is CASSQEPTLYEQYF. Written as DNA, the CDR3 is TGTGCCAGCAGCCAGGAGCCTACTCTTTACGAGCAGTACTTC.

The chain couples TRBV20-1 to TRBJ2-1, with TRBD1 matching over 9 bases. This CDR3 region has 16 residues. Germline V gene sequence: CDR1 DFQATT, CDR2 SNEGSKA (reference sequence). V shed 6 bases, J shed 3 bases, and the junction held 12 bases outside the gene matches. The CDR3 region is CSAEEQGASGYNEQFF. CDR3 coding DNA: TGCAGTGCGGAAGAACAGGGGGCTAGCGGCTACAATGAGCAGTTCTTC.

This clonotype was counted many times. The chain uses TRBV5-6 and TRBJ2-7; D gene unclear. The length of the CDR3 is 13 residues. Germline V gives CDR1 SGHDT, CDR2 YYEEEE. Trimming shortened V by 1 base and J by 5 bases, and 10 bases separated the two germline ends. The DNA for the CDR3 is TGTGCCAGCAGCTTGATGGTGGCCCACGAGCAGTACTTC. Encoded protein: CASSLMVAHEQYF.

The chain recombines TRBV6-5 with TRBJ2-7; D ambiguous. Trimming cost V 0 bases and J 0 bases, with 9 bases left between them. The CDR3 consists of 15 residues. Looked up from germline, CDR1 is MNHEY and CDR2 is SVGAGI. Here the CDR3 DNA reads TGTGCCAGCAGTTACTCAACCGCCAGCTCCTACGAGCAGTACTTC. As protein: CASSYSTASSYEQYF.

The V call is TRBV7-3, the J call TRBJ2-5, with D tentatively TRBD2 (5 bases). Trimming shortened V by 1 base and J by 2 bases, and 11 bases separated the two germline ends. CDR3 length equals 15 residues. Germline V gene lookup returns CDR1 SGHTA and CDR2 FQGTGA. As DNA, the CDR3 is TGTGCCAGCAGCTTAAAAGCGGTCGAACAAGAGACCCAGTACTTC. It yields the protein CASSLKAVEQETQYF.

The sample holds a few counts of this clonotype. This chain joins TRBV4-3 and TRBJ2-7, with D uncertain. V lost 0 bases to trimming and J lost 2 bases, with 8 bases between them. Germline values: CDR1 LGHNA, CDR2 YSLEER. The CDR3 loop spans 14 amino acids. The CDR3: CASSQDPVAYEQYF. CDR3 DNA sequence: TGCGCCAGCAGCCAAGATCCCGTAGCCTACGAGCAGTACTTC.

The sample holds a few counts of this clonotype. V usage is TRBV30 and J usage is TRBJ2-3; perhaps D is TRBD1 or TRBD2 (6 bases each). CDR1 GTSNPN and CDR2 SVGIG come from the germline V gene (reference sequence). V lost 6 bases and J 3 bases, leaving 16 bases between the germline ends. CDR3 length: 14 amino acids. CDR3 sequence (DNA): TGTGCCTGTCAAACCCGGAGGGGGACAGATACGCAGTATTTT. It encodes CACQTRRGTDTQYF.